This TCR beta chain is from a study of cytomegalovirus exposure and HLA in healthy donors (TCRdb year 2017). Background for the entire study: An earlier analysis of about 560 of the donors reported about 280 Gb of sequence data and 100 million to 120 million unique TCR beta sequences obtained from about 179 million T cells. HLA typing included class I and class II loci at four-digit resolution. The study used immunosequencing to profile the T cell repertoires of 670 or so subjects and linked those repertoires to cytomegalovirus serostatus. Typing coverage varied by locus: roughly 620-640 donors for A, B, C, DRB1 and DQB1; some 520 for DQA1; more than 600 for DPA1; 450 to 480 for DPB1. A later genetic analysis took genome-wide SNP genotypes for about 55% of the 666 donors and used that subset as a discovery cohort. The study was designed to test whether signatures of past pathogen exposure could be identified by cataloging public T cell receptors. Of the 350 to 450 genotyped donors, approximately 83% fell in the genetic ancestry cluster associated with self-reported Caucasian donors. A later analysis re-examined previously published TCR beta repertoires from several hundred donors and added high-resolution HLA genotyping to investigate patterns of TCR occurrence. All discovery cohort repertoires had been generated using a single sequencing platform. Donor age, sex, ethnicity and CMV serostatus were compiled together with the repertoire data. Four or five DR-DQ haplotypes were handled as single units for association and clustering because linkage in the cohort was strong. Besides the first cohort of approximately 710 subjects, a separate validation cohort made up of 120 different subjects was used. An early release covering 550 to 700 HLA-typed donors comprised approximately 300 gigabases of sequencing data and around 80 million unique TCR sequences. On average, about 200,000 unique TCR beta nucleotide sequences were sequenced per donor among 398 genotyped donors of the cohort, with roughly 18% of those sequences being non-productive. The later analysis used no new phenotypic data to find candidate immune exposures, relying instead on TCR beta sequences and their occurrence across donors. High-throughput TCR immunosequencing, statistical association of individual TCRs with disease status, and machine learning were combined to predict cytomegalovirus infection status. In an earlier analysis of roughly 540 of the donors, high-throughput TCR beta sequencing was used to judge whether each TCR beta V gene segment behaved as functional or pseudogenic.

Preparation of the library involved the immunoSEQ multiplex PCR assay. A mixture of 60 forward primers for TCR Vbeta segments and 13 reverse primers for TCR Jbeta segments was used in the multiplex PCR. Amplification of the CDR3 region of rearranged TCR beta genes was performed with a multiplex PCR assay on genomic DNA. The Illumina HiSeq System was used to sequence the amplified TCR beta libraries as 87-base-pair reads. The paper's data handling went like this. Across the 670 or so repertoires, a later analysis counted 80 million or so unique TCR beta chains, roughly 11 million of which were shared by at least two donors. To remove PCR and sequencing errors, raw reads were error-corrected and collapsed into unique sequences using a nearest-neighbor algorithm that merged closely related sequences. V, D and J gene segments were assigned by aligning CDR3 sequences to IMGT reference sequences. For a sequence to be retained, a match of at least six nucleotides to both a V gene segment and a J gene segment was required. A rearrangement was called productive if the CDR3 had no stop codons and remained in frame with V and J, and every other rearrangement was called non-productive. Following IMGT convention, CDR3 was defined as the stretch from the second conserved V-encoded cysteine up to the conserved J-encoded phenylalanine. The earlier analysis of a few hundred of the donors excluded any sequence lacking an unambiguous match to a single V gene segment. An earlier analysis of a few hundred of the donors called V segments functional above 56.7% productive rearrangements and segregating when the between-donor standard deviation exceeded 5%. A statistical classification framework was built for diagnosing cytomegalovirus status from the catalog of TCR beta chain sequences. In a later analysis, TCR nucleotide sequences were compared against IMGT/GENE-DB human TR gene sequences so that V and J genes could be assigned. Using the TCRdist pipeline, a later analysis assigned CDR3 sequences along with most-parsimonious VDJ recombination scenarios. In a later analysis, each TCR beta chain was defined by its CDR3 amino acid sequence together with its V-gene family, and reads lacking a unique V-gene family were excluded. A later analysis removed several hundred highly shared, low-generation-probability nucleotide sequences to deal with suspected cross-contamination and a sequencing artifact. In a later analysis, a clonal expansion index was calculated for each public chain from normalized within-repertoire ranks of inferred template counts. In a later analysis, generation probabilities were computed using a VDJ recombination model fitted to out-of-frame rearrangements, and the results were checked against IGoR. In a later analysis, TCR-TCR, TCR-HLA and TCR-CMV co-occurrence was scored with hypergeometric tests, and a repertoire-size bias correction was applied to TCR pairs. False discovery rates were estimated in a later analysis by permuting HLA or CMV assignments 20 times. A later analysis grouped co-occurring TCRs with DBSCAN, adding TCRdist sequence similarity when clustering within HLA-allele-positive subsets. Repertoires with fewer than 30,000 or more than 120,000 public chains, plus five repertoires with anomalous nucleotide sharing, were excluded from co-occurrence clustering. The clones in this table, taken by TCRdb from immuneACCESS, are in-frame only. Not every clone is retained; where verified, under half of the shortfall comes from an unresolved V gene, and the cause of the rest is unknown. V and J calls and clone size follow that table, whereas D and trimming were derived from the DNA. Present in this sample are roughly 71,000 clones, 62% of which were seen just once. The ten largest clonotypes hold around 2.8% of the sample.

In total, 630 or so healthy bone marrow donors made up the cohort. At the time of sampling, every cohort member was nominally healthy, though immune exposures that went unrecorded were likely present. The donor tested CMV seronegative and was one of the 352 seronegative cohort members. Every donor gave a peripheral blood sample, and the peripheral blood mononuclear cells from that sample were used for TCR beta sequencing. The Qiagen DNeasy Blood Extraction Kit was used to extract genomic DNA from the blood cell samples. In regard to this clone: The antigen it binds to is not known. Base qualities are not recorded, but no much larger clone differs from it by a single base.

Results the study describes overall, beyond this receptor: In a later analysis, several top co-occurrence clusters were reported to appear linked to parvovirus B19, influenza, CMV and Epstein-Barr virus. The only immune exposure information available for the cohort was CMV serostatus. Most TCR sequences were observed very rarely across donors, whereas some public TCRs were present in many individuals. A group of highly shared sequence variants was considered likely to be a technical artifact of the sequencing pipeline. At a false discovery rate of 0.05, a later analysis linked 16,951 TCR beta sequences to specific HLA alleles. A later analysis found that TCR association rates varied across HLA loci, with DRB1 alleles showing the most associated TCRs and HLA-C alleles the fewest. In both the original and validation cohorts, the classifier was reported to diagnose cytomegalovirus status with high specificity and sensitivity. This cohort had only TCR beta chains sequenced, and the lack of alpha or paired-chain data limited which features could be detected. In vitro tests confirmed that a few of the cytomegalovirus-associated TCR beta chains recognize cytomegalovirus antigens. Broadly in line with IMGT annotations, most TCR beta V segments showed up in productive rearrangements about 90% or about 30% of the time in an earlier analysis of several hundred of the donors. It was suggested by the authors that the approach could potentially be generalized to other disease states and immunological phenotypes. The study gave a list of about 150 TCR beta chains associated with cytomegalovirus. Because some donors lacked HLA typing at each locus, the association tests relied only on the typed subset. Sequencing depth was assumed to be roughly uniform across donors in the presence/absence analyses, though that assumption may not hold. Roughly 17 rarely observed V segments, including chromosome 9 orphons, were excluded from the earlier analysis of some 590 of the donors because counts were too low. When HLA alleles, especially DR and DQ, strongly co-occurred, attributing TCR associations to individual alleles was difficult. In a later analysis, most CMV-associated TCR beta chains were found to appear HLA-restricted, with HLA associations seemingly driven largely by CMV exposure. Because the 87-base-pair reads could not distinguish some IMGT-functional V segments, including TRBV6-2 and TRBV6-3, those segments were excluded. A further reported finding was that TCR beta sequences accurately predicted the HLA-A and HLA-B alleles for most subjects in the first cohort. V-gene and J-gene trimming of TCR beta chains was associated with a missense DCLRE1C variant in a later genetic analysis, and the association was replicated in an independent cohort. Linkage disequilibrium might explain the correlated functional status among segregating V segments, but an unknown experimental factor could not be ruled out. A later genetic analysis reported fewer N-insertions in productive TCRs among donors in an Asian-associated ancestry cluster than the 666-donor mean. In a later analysis, HLA-associated TCR beta chains showed more clonal expansion and lower generation probabilities than non-associated chains that were equally common.

Including the terminal cysteine and phenylalanine, the CDR3 comprises 15 residues. The entry retains the CDR3 DNA only, 45 bases that are in frame from base 1. Relative to germline, V is 1 base shorter and J is 2 bases shorter, with 9 bases between their ends. Looking up the germline V gene yields CDR1 SGHVS and CDR2 FQNEAQ. This receptor was obtained from a man between 25 and 39 years old in good health and CMV-seronegative. Sequencing was done on a sample of PBMCs. The sequence is built from TRBV7-8 and TRBJ1-5, with TRBD1 as a weak D call on 6 bases. The nucleotide sequence reads TGTGCCAGCAGCTTAGAGGCAGGGGGCAATCAGCCCCAGCATTTT. Translated, it reads CASSLEAGGNQPQHF.